A single T cell receptor beta chain is shown here with its context. The antigen is undetermined. The data were produced by immunoSEQ multiplex PCR, yet TCRdb's version contains in-frame clones alone and is incomplete. The table has over 70,000 clones, 80% to 90% seen once. This entry comes from a study of T cell responses to AZD1222 COVID-19 vaccine. Findings and limits, study-wide: Just a handful of AZD1222 recipients tested seropositive at baseline. Spike-specific TCR breadth and depth were elevated following two AZD1222 doses. Clonal diversity was possibly underestimated; the donors were predominantly white British and more often female. After the peak T cell response, and only then, were repertoires sampled.

CDR1 and CDR2 (germline): LNHDA, SQIVND (reference sequence). The CDR3 runs to 14 residues. The ends were cut back, 5 bases at V and 6 bases at J, with 14 bases in the middle. The TCR originated in an adult who received the AZD1222 COVID-19 vaccine. The source material was peripheral blood, sampled 28 days after the second AZD1222 dose. V is TRBV19 and J is TRBJ2-4, with D perhaps matching TRBD2 (5 bases). The CDR3 sequence: CASSPRTLGNIQYF. DNA for the CDR3: TGTGCCAGTAGTCCAAGGACTCTGGGAAACATTCAGTACTTC.